Listed below are T cell receptor beta chains from one sample, sequenced in a study of patients and donors after allogeneic stem cell transplantation. TCRdb analysed the RT-PCR reads with MiXCR anew, one entry per CDR3 protein. The data show about 110,000 distinct CDR3 sequences, around 33% seen once. The source material was blood, either unsorted or a sorted T cell fraction (not recorded which). The receptors were gathered from a human donor who was either an allogeneic HSCT recipient or a stem cell or donor lymphocyte infusion donor (not recorded which). It is not recorded whose cells these are; they may come from a transplant donor. CDR3s include the opening cysteine and the closing phenylalanine or tryptophan. D genes are given only for firm matches. The size field is filled for only some rows; it gives once, few, many or a size class.

d_call,j_call,v_call,clone_size,cdr3_nt,cdr3_aa
TRBD1,TRBJ1-1,TRBV5-5,NA,TGTGCCAGCAGGATCCCGGGACAGGGGGCCCCTGAAGCTTTCTTT,CASRIPGQGAPEAFF
NA,TRBJ2-1,TRBV12-3/TRBV12-4,NA,TGTGCCAGCAGTTCTGGGTGGGAGGAGCAGTTCTTC,CASSSGWEEQFF
NA,TRBJ1-1,TRBV18,NA,TGTGCCAGCTCACCAGGGGGCTCAGCTTTCTTT,CASSPGGSAFF
TRBD1,TRBJ1-5,TRBV20-1,few,TGCAGTGCGAATACAGGGGATCAGCCCCAGCATTTT,CSANTGDQPQHF
NA,TRBJ1-5,TRBV27,few,TGTGCCAGCGCCGGGGTGGGGGGGGCGCGTAATCAGCCCCAGCATTTT,CASAGVGGARNQPQHF
NA,TRBJ1-1,TRBV5-1,few,TGCGCCAGCAGCTCCAGGATTTGGGGCACTGAAGCTTTCTTT,CASSSRIWGTEAFF
NA,TRBJ2-3,TRBV5-1,few,TGCGCCAGCAGCGGCGGGACGGCGGATACGCAGTATTTT,CASSGGTADTQYF
NA,TRBJ2-7,TRBV5-6,NA,TGTGCCAGCAGCCCCGGACAGGGAGCGGGAGAGGAGGCCGAGCAGTACTTC,CASSPGQGAGEEAEQYF
NA,TRBJ1-2,TRBV20-1,few,TGCAGTGCTAGGGGGGAGAAGGGGACCTATGGCTACACCTTC,CSARGEKGTYGYTF
NA,TRBJ1-4,TRBV12-3/TRBV12-4,NA,TGTGCCAGCAGTCCGGGAAGATTCGTAACTAATGAAAAACTGTTTTTT,CASSPGRFVTNEKLFF
NA,TRBJ1-5,TRBV19,NA,TGTGCCAGTGCGGTTTGGGGCAAGCCCCAGCATTTT,CASAVWGKPQHF
TRBD1,TRBJ2-5,TRBV18,NA,TGTGCCAGCTCAAAGGACAGGCAAGAGACCCAGTACTTC,CASSKDRQETQYF
NA,TRBJ1-1,TRBV28,few,TGTGCCAGCAGTTTATACCTAAAGGGGACTGAAGCTTTCTTT,CASSLYLKGTEAFF
TRBD2,TRBJ2-1,TRBV20-1,NA,TGCAGTGCTCCCGGGGGTTATGGGGCTAGCGGGAGAGGTATGAATGAGCAGTTCTTC,CSAPGGYGASGRGMNEQFF
TRBD2,TRBJ2-5,TRBV29-1,few,TGCAGCGTTGAAAAATGGGGACTACAAGAGACCCAGTACTTC,CSVEKWGLQETQYF
NA,TRBJ2-5,TRBV15,NA,TGTGCCACCAGCAGAGACAGGGTTTTGCGGCAAGAGACCCAGTACTTC,CATSRDRVLRQETQYF
TRBD2,TRBJ2-1,TRBV29-1,NA,TGCAGCGTTACCGGGACTAGCGTTAATGAGCAGTTCTTC,CSVTGTSVNEQFF
NA,TRBJ1-4,TRBV20-1,few,TGCAGTGCTAGAGAAAGGACAAGCGAAAAACTGTTTTTT,CSARERTSEKLFF
TRBD2,TRBJ2-5,TRBV12-3/TRBV12-4,once,TGTGCCAGCAGTTTATCTTCGTCTAGCGGGAGAAGCCAAGAGACCCAGTACTTC,CASSLSSSSGRSQETQYF
NA,TRBJ1-2,TRBV4-2,NA,TGTGCCAGCAGCCAAGACCACACCAGGGTTGGCTACACCTTC,CASSQDHTRVGYTF
NA,TRBJ1-1,TRBV6-6,few,TGTGCCAGCAGTTACCCAATACAGGGCCACACTGAAGCTTTCTTT,CASSYPIQGHTEAFF
TRBD2,TRBJ2-2,TRBV7-9,NA,TGTGCCAGCAGCGGCCTAGCGGAGTGGAACACCGGGGAGCTGTTTTTT,CASSGLAEWNTGELFF
NA,TRBJ2-7,TRBV20-1,NA,TGCAGTGCTGGACTTACGCCCTCCGAGCAGTACTTC,CSAGLTPSEQYF
NA,TRBJ1-2,TRBV4-3,NA,TGCGCCAGCAGCCAAGACCCACAGAGCTATGGCTACACCTTC,CASSQDPQSYGYTF
NA,TRBJ1-4,TRBV12-3/TRBV12-4,NA,TGTGCCAGCAGTAAGGGTTTTGGTGAAAAACTGTTTTTT,CASSKGFGEKLFF
NA,TRBJ1-1,TRBV6-5,few,TGTGCCAGCAGTCCACGGGGGGGAGGAACTGAAGCTTTCTTT,CASSPRGGGTEAFF
NA,TRBJ2-3,TRBV11-2,few,TGTGCCAGCAGCTTAGAGCAGTTGGATACGCAGTATTTT,CASSLEQLDTQYF
NA,TRBJ2-2,TRBV6-5,NA,TGTGCCAGCAGTTACGCGGGCGAGACTCCCGGGGAGCTGTTTTTT,CASSYAGETPGELFF
TRBD2,TRBJ2-3,TRBV7-9,once,TGTGCCAGCAGCTTCGTAGCGGGAGAGGATACGCAGTATTTT,CASSFVAGEDTQYF
NA,TRBJ1-5,TRBV12-3/TRBV12-4,NA,TGTGCCAGCAGTTTAGTCCCTCGGGGGAGCAATCAGCCCCAGCATTTT,CASSLVPRGSNQPQHF
NA,TRBJ1-3,TRBV20-1,NA,TGCAGTGCTAGAGCCGGGACAACTGGAAACACCATATATTTT,CSARAGTTGNTIYF
NA,TRBJ2-5,TRBV27,NA,TGTGCCAGCAGAAGGACGTCTCCTCAAGAGACCCAGTACTTC,CASRRTSPQETQYF
NA,TRBJ2-1,TRBV10-3,NA,TGTGCCATCAGGGGCTCCGGGGGCAATGAGCAGTTCTTC,CAIRGSGGNEQFF
TRBD1,TRBJ2-7,TRBV5-1,few,TGCGCCAGCGGACAGGGGGCATCCTACGAGCAGTACTTC,CASGQGASYEQYF
NA,TRBJ1-3,TRBV5-1,NA,TGCGCCAGCAGCTTGTCAGGACGGACCTTATCCTCTGGAAACACCATATATTTT,CASSLSGRTLSSGNTIYF
TRBD1,TRBJ2-3,TRBV18,few,TGTGCCAGCTTAACGACAGGGGGCGCAGATACGCAGTATTTT,CASLTTGGADTQYF
TRBD1,TRBJ1-5,TRBV6-5,NA,TGTGCCAGCAGTCCTCGCGGCAGGGGGTCCAATCAGCCCCAGCATTTT,CASSPRGRGSNQPQHF
NA,TRBJ1-4,TRBV6-5,many,TGTGCCAGCAGCAGAAGGGAAACTAATGAAAAACTGTTTTTT,CASSRRETNEKLFF
TRBD2,TRBJ2-1,TRBV20-1,NA,TGCAGTGCTGCCCGGGCGGGAGGCTACAATGAGCAGTTCTTC,CSAARAGGYNEQFF
TRBD2,TRBJ2-1,TRBV12-3/TRBV12-4,NA,TGTGCCAGCAGTCCTTCTAAAGGGAGGGCTGCTAGCGGAACCTACAATGAGCAGTTCTTC,CASSPSKGRAASGTYNEQFF
NA,TRBJ2-7,TRBV6-5,NA,TGTGCCAGCAGTTCGGACATCTCCTACGAGCAGTACTTC,CASSSDISYEQYF
NA,TRBJ1-2,TRBV5-5,NA,TGTGCCAGCAGCTTGGCCTTTCCGACGGGCTACACCTTC,CASSLAFPTGYTF
NA,TRBJ1-1,TRBV21-1,NA,TGTGCCAGCACCAGGGTACTCGCTGAAGCTTTCTTT,CASTRVLAEAFF
NA,TRBJ1-1,TRBV6-5,NA,TGTGCCAGCAGTGCCAGGGTCCGGGGTACTGAAGCTTTCTTT,CASSARVRGTEAFF
NA,TRBJ2-3,TRBV9,NA,TGTGCCAGCAGTGAAACCGGGGTAGGCACAGATACGCAGTATTTT,CASSETGVGTDTQYF
NA,TRBJ1-1,TRBV18,NA,TGTGCCAGCTCACGACCTCTCTCAAGCACTGAAGCTTTCTTT,CASSRPLSSTEAFF
NA,TRBJ2-3,TRBV9,NA,TGTGCCAGCAGCGGGAGGGTCCCCACAGAAACGCAGTATTTT,CASSGRVPTETQYF
NA,TRBJ1-5,TRBV12-3/TRBV12-4,many,TGTGCCAGCAGTTTAGGGCCCCTAGGGCCCCAGCATTTT,CASSLGPLGPQHF
NA,TRBJ2-1,TRBV10-3,NA,TGTGCCATCGAAAGAGACAATGAGCAGTTCTTC,CAIERDNEQFF
NA,TRBJ2-7,TRBV4-3,NA,TGCGCCAGCAGCCAAGATCACGGCTGGCCTAGCTTGAAGCAGTACTTC,CASSQDHGWPSLKQYF
NA,TRBJ1-5,TRBV5-1,NA,TGCGCCAGCAGCTTGGCGGGGACGGCTGGTCAGCCCCAGCATTTT,CASSLAGTAGQPQHF
NA,TRBJ2-3,TRBV7-3,NA,TGTGCCAGCAGCGCGGACGGTTTCGAACCGTATTTT,CASSADGFEPYF
TRBD1,TRBJ1-5,TRBV7-2,NA,TGTGCCAGCAGCCCTCAGGGGGTCAATCAGCCCCAGCATTTT,CASSPQGVNQPQHF
NA,TRBJ1-2,TRBV20-1,few,TGCAGTGCCATAATCAACTATGGCTACACCTTC,CSAIINYGYTF
NA,TRBJ1-1,TRBV3-1,NA,TGTGCCAGCAGCCATCCCCCCCGGGCCCCTGAAGCTTTCTTT,CASSHPPRAPEAFF
TRBD1,TRBJ2-7,TRBV10-3,few,TGTGCCAGCTCGACAGGGTCCTACGAGCAGTACTTC,CASSTGSYEQYF
NA,TRBJ1-6,TRBV5-1,few,TGCGCCAGCAGGGATCAGGGGCTTAATTCACCCCTCCACTTT,CASRDQGLNSPLHF
NA,TRBJ1-1,TRBV11-3,NA,TGTGCCAGCAGCCCAGAACCTTCCCGGGCCACTGAAGCTTTCTTT,CASSPEPSRATEAFF